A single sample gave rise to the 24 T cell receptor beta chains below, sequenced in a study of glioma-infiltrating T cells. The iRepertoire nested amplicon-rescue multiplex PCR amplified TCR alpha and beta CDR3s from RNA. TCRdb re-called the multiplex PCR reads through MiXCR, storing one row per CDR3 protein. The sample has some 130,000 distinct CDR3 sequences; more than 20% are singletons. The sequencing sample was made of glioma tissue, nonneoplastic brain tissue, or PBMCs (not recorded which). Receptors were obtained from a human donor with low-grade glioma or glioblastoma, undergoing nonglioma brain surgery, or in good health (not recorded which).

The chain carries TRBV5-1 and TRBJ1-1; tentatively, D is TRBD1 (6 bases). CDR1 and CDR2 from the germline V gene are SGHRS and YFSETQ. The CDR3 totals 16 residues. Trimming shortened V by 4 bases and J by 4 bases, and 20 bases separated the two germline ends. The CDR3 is CASSQRQVRLGTEAFF. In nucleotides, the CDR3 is TGCGCCAGCAGCCAGAGACAGGTTAGGTTGGGCACTGAAGCTTTCTTT.

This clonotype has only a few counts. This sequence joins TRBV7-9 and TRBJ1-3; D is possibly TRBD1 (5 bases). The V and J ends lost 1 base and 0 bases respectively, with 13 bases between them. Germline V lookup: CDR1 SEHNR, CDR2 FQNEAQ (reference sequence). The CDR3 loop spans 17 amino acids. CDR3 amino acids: CASSLGMGESSGNTIYF. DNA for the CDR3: TGTGCCAGCAGCTTAGGGATGGGGGAGAGCTCTGGAAACACCATATATTTT.

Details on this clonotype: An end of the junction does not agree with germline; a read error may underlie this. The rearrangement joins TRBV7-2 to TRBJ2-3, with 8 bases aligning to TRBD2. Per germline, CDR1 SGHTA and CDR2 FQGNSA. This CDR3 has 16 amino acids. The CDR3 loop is CASSRGGVTGYNEQFF. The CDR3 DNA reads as TGTGCCAGCAGCCGGGGGGGAGTCACCGGATACAATGAGCAGTTCTTT.

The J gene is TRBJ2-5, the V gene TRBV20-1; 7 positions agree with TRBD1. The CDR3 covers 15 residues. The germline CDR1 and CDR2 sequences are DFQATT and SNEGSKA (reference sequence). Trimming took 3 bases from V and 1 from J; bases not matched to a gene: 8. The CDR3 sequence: CSARLPGTAQETQYF. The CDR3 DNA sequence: TGCAGTGCTAGGCTCCCTGGGACAGCCCAAGAGACCCAGTACTTC.

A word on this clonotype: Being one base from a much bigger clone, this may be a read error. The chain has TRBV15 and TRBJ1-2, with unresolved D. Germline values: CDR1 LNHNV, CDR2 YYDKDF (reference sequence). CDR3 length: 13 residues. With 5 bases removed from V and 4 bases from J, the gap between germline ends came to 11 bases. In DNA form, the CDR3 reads TGTGCCACCAGCCTGGCCCCAGCCTATGGCTACACCTTC. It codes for CATSLAPAYGYTF.

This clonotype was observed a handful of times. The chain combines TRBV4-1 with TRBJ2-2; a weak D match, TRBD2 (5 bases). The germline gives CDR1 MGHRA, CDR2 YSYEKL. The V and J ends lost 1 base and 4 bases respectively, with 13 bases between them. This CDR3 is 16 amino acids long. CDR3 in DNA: TGCGCCAGCAGCCAAGTACTAGGGTTCGGCACCGGGGAGCTGTTTTTT. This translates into CASSQVLGFGTGELFF.

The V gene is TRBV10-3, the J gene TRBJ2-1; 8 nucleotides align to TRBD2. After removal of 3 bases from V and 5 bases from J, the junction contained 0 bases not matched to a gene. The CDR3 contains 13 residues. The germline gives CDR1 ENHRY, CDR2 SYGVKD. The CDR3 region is CAISELADNEQFF. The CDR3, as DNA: TGTGCCATCAGTGAACTAGCGGACAATGAGCAGTTCTTC.

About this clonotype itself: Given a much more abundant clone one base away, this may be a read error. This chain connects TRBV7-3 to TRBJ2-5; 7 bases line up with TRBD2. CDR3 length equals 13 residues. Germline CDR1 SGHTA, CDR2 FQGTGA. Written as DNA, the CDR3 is TGTGCCGGCAGCTCCCTAGCGGAAGAGACCCAGTACTTC. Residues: CAGSSLAEETQYF.

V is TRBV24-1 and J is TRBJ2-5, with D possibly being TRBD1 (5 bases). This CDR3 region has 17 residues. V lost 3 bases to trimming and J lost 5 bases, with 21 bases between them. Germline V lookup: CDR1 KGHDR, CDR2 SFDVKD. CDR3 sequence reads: CATSDQQVGISGETQYF. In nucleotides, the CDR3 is TGTGCCACCAGTGATCAGCAGGTGGGAATCTCAGGGGAGACCCAGTACTTC.

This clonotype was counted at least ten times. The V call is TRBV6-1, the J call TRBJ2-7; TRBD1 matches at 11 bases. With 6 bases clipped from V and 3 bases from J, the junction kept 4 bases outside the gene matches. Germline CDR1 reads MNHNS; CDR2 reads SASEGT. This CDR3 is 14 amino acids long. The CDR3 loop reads CASSSGQGDYEQYV. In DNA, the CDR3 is TGTGCCAGCAGCTCGGGACAGGGGGACTACGAGCAGTACGTC.

The CDR3 coding sequence is TGTGCCAGCCGAGTGGGGACCTACAATGAGCAGTTCTTC. Its protein is CASRVGTYNEQFF. V gene TRBV14 combines with J gene TRBJ2-1, with no clear D. Trimming removed 8 bases at V and 2 bases at J, with 10 bases between. The germline CDR1 and CDR2 sequences are SGHDN and FVKESK. The CDR3 sequence is 13 residues long. Combining the CDR3 with reference TRBV14 and TRBJ2-1 gives the whole variable domain EAGVTQFPSHSVIEKGQTVTLRCDPISGHDNLYWYRRVMGKEIKFLLHFVKESKQDESGMPNNRFLAERTGGTYSTLKVQPAELEDSGVYFCASRVGTYNEQFFGPGTRLTVL.

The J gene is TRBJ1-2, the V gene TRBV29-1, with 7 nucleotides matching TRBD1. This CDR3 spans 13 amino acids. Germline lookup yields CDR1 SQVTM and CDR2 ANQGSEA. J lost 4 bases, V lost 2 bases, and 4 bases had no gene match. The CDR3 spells CSVERTGTYGYTF. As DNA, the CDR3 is TGCAGCGTTGAAAGGACAGGCACCTATGGCTACACCTTC.

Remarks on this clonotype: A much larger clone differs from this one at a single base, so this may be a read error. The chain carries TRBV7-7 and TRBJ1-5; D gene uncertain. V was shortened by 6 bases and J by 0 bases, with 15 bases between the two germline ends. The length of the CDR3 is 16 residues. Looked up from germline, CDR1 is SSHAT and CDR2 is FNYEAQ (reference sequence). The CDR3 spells CASSLAWEHSNQPQHF. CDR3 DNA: TGTGCCAGCAGTCTAGCGTGGGAGCATAGCAATCAGCCCCAGCATTTT.

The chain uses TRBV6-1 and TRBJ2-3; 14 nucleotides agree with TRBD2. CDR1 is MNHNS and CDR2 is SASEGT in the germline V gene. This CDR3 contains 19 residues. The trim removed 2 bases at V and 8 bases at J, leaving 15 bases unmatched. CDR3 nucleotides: TGTGCCAGCAGTGAAAGGACTAGCGGGGGGCTTTACGCCTTTAGTACGCAGTATTTT. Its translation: CASSERTSGGLYAFSTQYF.

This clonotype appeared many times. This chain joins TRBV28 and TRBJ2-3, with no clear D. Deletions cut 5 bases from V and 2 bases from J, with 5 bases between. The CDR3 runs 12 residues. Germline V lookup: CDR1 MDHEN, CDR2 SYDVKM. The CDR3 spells CASSLPTDTQYF. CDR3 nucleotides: TGTGCCAGCAGTCTGCCCACAGATACGCAGTATTTT.

CDR3 nucleotides: TGTGCCTGGACTCCATACCAAGAGACCCAGTACTTC. This gives the protein CAWTPYQETQYF. The chain links TRBV30 to TRBJ2-5, with D uncertain. The CDR3 loop spans 12 amino acids. V dropped 4 bases and J dropped 0 bases, with 6 bases sitting between them. Germline values: CDR1 GTSNPN, CDR2 SVGIG (reference sequence). Complete variable domain (other parts from reference TRBV30 and TRBJ2-5): SQTIHQWPATLVQPVGSPLSLECTVEGTSNPNLYWYRQAAGRGLQLLFYSVGIGQISSEVPQNLSASRPQDRQFILSSKKLLLSDSGFYLCAWTPYQETQYFGPGTRLLVL.

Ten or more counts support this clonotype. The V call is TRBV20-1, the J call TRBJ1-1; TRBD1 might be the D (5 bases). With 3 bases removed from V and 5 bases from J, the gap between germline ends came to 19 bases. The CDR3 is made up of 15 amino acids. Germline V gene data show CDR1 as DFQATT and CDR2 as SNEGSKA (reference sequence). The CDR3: CSASFHIGGGTEAFF. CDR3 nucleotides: TGCAGTGCTAGTTTTCATATTGGGGGAGGTACTGAAGCTTTCTTT.

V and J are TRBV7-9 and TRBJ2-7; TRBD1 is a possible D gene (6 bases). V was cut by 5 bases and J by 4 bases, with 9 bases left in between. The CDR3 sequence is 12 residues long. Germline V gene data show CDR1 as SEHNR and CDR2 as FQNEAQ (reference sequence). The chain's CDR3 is CASSRTDYEQYV. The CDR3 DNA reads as TGTGCCAGCAGCCGGACAGATTACGAGCAGTACGTC.

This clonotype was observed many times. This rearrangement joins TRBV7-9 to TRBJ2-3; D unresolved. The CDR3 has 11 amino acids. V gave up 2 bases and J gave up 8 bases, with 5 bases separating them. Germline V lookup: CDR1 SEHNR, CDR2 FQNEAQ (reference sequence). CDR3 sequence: CASSLQVTQYF. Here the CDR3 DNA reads TGTGCCAGCAGCTTACAAGTTACGCAGTATTTT.

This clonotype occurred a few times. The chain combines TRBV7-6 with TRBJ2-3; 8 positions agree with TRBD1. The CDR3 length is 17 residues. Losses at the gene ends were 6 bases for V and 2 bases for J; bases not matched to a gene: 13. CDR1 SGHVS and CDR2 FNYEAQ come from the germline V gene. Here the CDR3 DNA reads TGTGCCAGCAGTCTAGAGGGGGGACAGGTTGTCACAGATACGCAGTATTTT. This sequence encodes CASSLEGGQVVTDTQYF.

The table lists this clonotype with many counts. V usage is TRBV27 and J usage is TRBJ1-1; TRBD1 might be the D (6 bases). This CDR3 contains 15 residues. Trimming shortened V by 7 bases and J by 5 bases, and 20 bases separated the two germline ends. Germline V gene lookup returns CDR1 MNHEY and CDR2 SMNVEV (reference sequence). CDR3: CASIALSGARTEAFF. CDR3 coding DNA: TGTGCCAGCATTGCTTTGTCAGGGGCGCGGACTGAAGCTTTCTTT.

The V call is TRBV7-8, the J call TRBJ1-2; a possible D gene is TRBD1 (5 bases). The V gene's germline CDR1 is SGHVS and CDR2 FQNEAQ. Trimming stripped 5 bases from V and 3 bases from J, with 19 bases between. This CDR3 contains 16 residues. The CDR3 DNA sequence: TGTGCCAGCAGCCCCAAGTTCGGGGGTTTCGACTATGGCTACACCTTC. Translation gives CASSPKFGGFDYGYTF.

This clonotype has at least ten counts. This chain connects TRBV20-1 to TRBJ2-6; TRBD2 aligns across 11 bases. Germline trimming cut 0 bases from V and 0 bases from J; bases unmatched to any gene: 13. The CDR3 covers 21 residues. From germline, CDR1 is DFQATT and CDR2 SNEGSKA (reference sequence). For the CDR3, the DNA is TGCAGTGCTAGAGAATTCCCTCTAGCGGGGGGTCTGTACTCTGGGGCCAACGTCCTGACTTTC. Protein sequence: CSAREFPLAGGLYSGANVLTF.

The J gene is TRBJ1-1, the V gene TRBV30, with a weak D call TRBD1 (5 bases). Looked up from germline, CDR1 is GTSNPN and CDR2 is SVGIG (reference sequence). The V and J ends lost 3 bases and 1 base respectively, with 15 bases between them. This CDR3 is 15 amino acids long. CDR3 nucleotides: TGTGCCTGGAGAGCTAACAAGGGACGGAACACTGAAGCTTTCTTT. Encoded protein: CAWRANKGRNTEAFF.